Listed below are T cell receptor beta chains from one sample, sequenced in a study of T cell responses to AZD1222 COVID-19 vaccine. Some clones are missing from TCRdb's copy, which holds only in-frame ones; the method was immunoSEQ multiplex PCR. The sample lists more than 95,000 clones; about 88% were seen once. The source was peripheral blood, collected 28 days after the second AZD1222 dose. The receptors originated from an adult who received the AZD1222 COVID-19 vaccine. Each CDR3 is given with its conserved first and last residue. The D gene is left open where the match is weak. The listing skips clone size in some rows; elsewhere it reads once, few, many or a size class.

>TRBV7-3|few|TRBJ2-3|TRBD2
CASSSAGGLDTQYF
TGTGCCAGCAGCTCTGCGGGAGGGCTAGATACGCAGTATTTT
>TRBV24-1|.|TRBJ2-1|TRBD1
CATSDVGTGGREQFF
TGTGCCACCAGTGACGTCGGGACAGGGGGCAGAGAGCAGTTCTTC
>TRBV30|few|TRBJ1-4|.
CAWSLERAGEKLFF
TGTGCCTGGAGTCTAGAGAGGGCCGGTGAAAAACTGTTTTTT
>TRBV6-2/TRBV6-3|.|TRBJ1-3|.
CASSWTGGSGNTIYF
TGTGCCAGCAGCTGGACCGGAGGCTCCGGAAACACCATATATTTT
>TRBV28|.|TRBJ1-5|.
CASRGQGDSQPQHF
TGTGCCAGCAGAGGCCAGGGTGATTCTCAGCCCCAGCATTTT
>TRBV27|.|TRBJ1-5|.
CASSLTLVQPQHF
TGTGCCAGCAGTTTAACCCTGGTCCAGCCCCAGCATTTT
>TRBV28|.|TRBJ1-1|TRBD1
CAGQGNTEAFF
TGTGCCGGACAGGGGAACACTGAAGCTTTCTTT
>TRBV18|.|TRBJ1-1|.
CASSPIGAGTEAFF
TGTGCCAGCTCACCAATAGGGGCAGGGACTGAAGCTTTCTTT
>TRBV7-3|.|TRBJ2-1|.
CASSPTSGSYNEQFF
TGTGCCAGCAGCCCAACTAGTGGCTCCTACAATGAGCAGTTCTTC
>TRBV24-1|.|TRBJ2-7|TRBD1
CATSDRQGAGEQYF
TGTGCCACCAGTGATCGACAGGGGGCAGGGGAGCAGTACTTC
>TRBV18|.|TRBJ1-2|.
CASSPPSSFQGSYGYTF
TGTGCCAGCTCACCACCCAGCAGCTTTCAGGGGTCCTATGGCTACACCTTC
>TRBV6-5|.|TRBJ1-6|.
CASSRTEINSPLHF
TGTGCCAGCAGCCGGACGGAAATAAATTCACCCCTCCACTTT
>TRBV6-2/TRBV6-3|.|TRBJ1-5|.
CASSYSQVNQPQHF
TGTGCCAGCAGTTACTCCCAAGTTAATCAGCCCCAGCATTTT
>TRBV5-8|.|TRBJ1-2|.
CASSLVWSGYTF
TGTGCCAGCAGCTTGGTTTGGTCTGGCTACACCTTC
>TRBV24-1|.|TRBJ2-6|.
CATSDTSTVSSGANVLTF
TGTGCCACCAGTGATACCTCGACAGTCAGCTCTGGGGCCAACGTCCTGACTTTC
>TRBV9|.|TRBJ2-1|.
CASSVRPSQSNEQFF
TGTGCCAGCAGCGTACGACCATCCCAAAGCAATGAGCAGTTCTTC
>TRBV5-1|.|TRBJ2-7|TRBD1
CASSLFGTGNYEQYF
TGCGCCAGCAGCTTGTTCGGGACAGGGAACTACGAGCAGTACTTC
>TRBV7-9|.|TRBJ2-2|.
CASSLTSGGTGELFF
TGTGCCAGCAGCTTAACCTCAGGCGGAACCGGGGAGCTGTTTTTT
>TRBV9|.|TRBJ2-7|TRBD2
CASSVGPGTTTYEQYF
TGTGCCAGCAGCGTAGGTCCTGGGACTACCACCTACGAGCAGTACTTC
>TRBV7-9|.|TRBJ1-2|.
CASSLSRTTHGSGYTF
TGTGCCAGCAGTTTGTCTAGGACAACCCACGGTTCGGGCTACACCTTC
>TRBV28|.|TRBJ1-5|TRBD1
CASSRTGGNQPQHF
TGTGCCAGCAGCCGGACAGGGGGCAATCAGCCCCAGCATTTT
>TRBV2|.|TRBJ2-7|.
CAGPPGTHLQVECYEQYF
TGTGCCGGACCGCCGGGGACCCACTTACAGGTCGAATGTTACGAGCAGTACTTC
>TRBV7-9|.|TRBJ2-7|.
CASLTRVLYEQYF
TGTGCCAGCCTAACCCGGGTCCTCTACGAGCAGTACTTC
>TRBV6-1|.|TRBJ1-4|.
CASSELQFEKLFF
TGTGCCAGCAGTGAACTACAGTTTGAAAAACTGTTTTTT
>TRBV20-1|.|TRBJ2-5|.
CSARGETQYF
TGCAGTGCTAGGGGGGAGACCCAGTACTTC
>TRBV3-1/TRBV3-2|.|TRBJ1-4|.
CASSQDATNEKLFF
TGTGCCAGCAGCCAAGATGCAACTAATGAAAAACTGTTTTTT
>TRBV19|.|TRBJ1-2|.
CASSRASYGYTF
TGTGCCAGCAGTCGCGCGAGCTATGGCTACACCTTC
>TRBV28|.|TRBJ1-2|.
CASYGGGFYGYTF
TGTGCCAGCTACGGGGGGGGTTTCTATGGCTACACCTTC
>TRBV6-5|.|TRBJ2-7|.
CASSRDRSYEQYF
TGTGCCAGCAGTCGGGACCGATCGTACGAGCAGTACTTC
>TRBV6-1|.|TRBJ2-5|.
CASSEAIVSETQYF
TGTGCCAGCAGTGAAGCGATAGTGTCGGAGACCCAGTACTTC
>TRBV6-1|.|TRBJ2-3|.
CASSEQRDTQYF
TGTGCCAGCAGTGAACAAAGGGATACGCAGTATTTT